The clone carrying this T cell receptor beta chain has only a few counts. The antigen remains undetermined. Between the trimmed V and J ends, which lost 0 bases and 2 bases, there was a span of 9 bases. Germline V gene sequence: CDR1 SGHNT, CDR2 YYREEE (reference sequence). The CDR3 sequence is 15 residues long. This sample stems from a study of molecular identifiers for immune sequencing clone quantification. Study-wide context: Replicate runs used RNA from about 19,000 or 110,000 naive CD8 cells, which was split five ways into aliquots, and four of those aliquots were then sequenced.

Findings and caveats of the study: Highly expanded clone sizes could be underestimated by identical TCR molecules sharing a barcode. For effector cells, clones above 20 RNA copies held over 98% of molecules; for naive cells, under 1%.

Using its own MiXCR run on the PCR reads, TCRdb lists one record per CDR3 protein. The data show hundreds of thousands of distinct CDR3 sequences, with about 20% seen just once and roughly 0.9% held by the top ten. Sorting selected naive CD8 T cells with a CD8+CD4-CCR7+CD45RA+ phenotype. This TCR was sampled from a human donor in good health. Some libraries in this study had Jurkat cell RNA spiked in. The rearrangement uses TRBV5-4 and TRBJ1-3, with D possibly TRBD1 on 5 matching bases. Material: naive CD8+ T cells from blood, with Jurkat cell RNA spiked in. Regarding subset: FACS-sorted CD8+CD4-CCR7+CD45RA+ naive T cells. The CDR3 reads CASSLGWGAGNTIYF. CDR3 in DNA: TGTGCCAGCAGCTTGGGCTGGGGGGCTGGAAACACCATATATTTT.